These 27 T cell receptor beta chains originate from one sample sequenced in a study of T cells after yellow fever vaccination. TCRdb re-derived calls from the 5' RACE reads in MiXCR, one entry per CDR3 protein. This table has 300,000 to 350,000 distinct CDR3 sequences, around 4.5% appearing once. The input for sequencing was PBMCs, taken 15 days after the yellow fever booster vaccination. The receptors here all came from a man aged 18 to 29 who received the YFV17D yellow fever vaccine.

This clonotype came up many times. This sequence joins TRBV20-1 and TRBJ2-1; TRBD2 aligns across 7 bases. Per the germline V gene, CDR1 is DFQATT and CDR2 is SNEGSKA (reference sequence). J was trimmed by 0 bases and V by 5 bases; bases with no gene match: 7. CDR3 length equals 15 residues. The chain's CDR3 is CSAWGGSSSYNEQFF. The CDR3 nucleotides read TGCAGTGCTTGGGGGGGTTCCAGCTCCTACAATGAGCAGTTCTTC.

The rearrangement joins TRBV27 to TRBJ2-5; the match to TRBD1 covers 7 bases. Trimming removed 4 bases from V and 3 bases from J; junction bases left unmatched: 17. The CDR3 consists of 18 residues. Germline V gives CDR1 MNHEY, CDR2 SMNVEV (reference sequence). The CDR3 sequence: CASSSFPRTGAIKETQYF. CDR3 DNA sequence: TGTGCCAGCAGTTCCTTCCCTCGAACAGGGGCGATTAAAGAGACCCAGTACTTC.

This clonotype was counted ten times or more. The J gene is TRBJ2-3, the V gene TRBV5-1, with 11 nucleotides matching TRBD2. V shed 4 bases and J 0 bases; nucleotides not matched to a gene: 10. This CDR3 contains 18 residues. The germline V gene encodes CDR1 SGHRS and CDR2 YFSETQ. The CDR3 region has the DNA TGCGCCAGCAGCCGAAGACTTACTAGCGGGGGTAGCACAGATACGCAGTATTTT. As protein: CASSRRLTSGGSTDTQYF.

The CDR3 loop is CSARGLAGAYTQYF. CDR3 DNA sequence: TGCAGTGCTAGAGGACTAGCGGGGGCCTATACGCAGTATTTT. The rearrangement joins TRBV20-1 to TRBJ2-3, with TRBD2 matching 12 bases. Germline V gene sequence: CDR1 DFQATT, CDR2 SNEGSKA (reference sequence). Trimming removed 1 base from V and 7 bases from J; junction bases left unmatched: 3. This CDR3 is built from 14 residues.

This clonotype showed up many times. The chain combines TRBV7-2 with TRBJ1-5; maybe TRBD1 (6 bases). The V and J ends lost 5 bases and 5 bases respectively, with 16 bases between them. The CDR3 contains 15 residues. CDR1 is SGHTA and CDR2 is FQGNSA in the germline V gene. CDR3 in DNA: TGTGCCAGCAGCACAAATACAGGGCAAGATCAGCCCCAGCATTTT. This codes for CASSTNTGQDQPQHF.

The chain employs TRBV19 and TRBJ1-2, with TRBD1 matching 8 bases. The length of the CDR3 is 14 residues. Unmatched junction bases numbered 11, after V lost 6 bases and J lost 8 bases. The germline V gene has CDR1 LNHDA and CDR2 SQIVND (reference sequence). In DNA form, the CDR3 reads TGTGCCAGTAGCACCGACAGGGGCCTCTTCGGCTACACCTTC. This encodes CASSTDRGLFGYTF. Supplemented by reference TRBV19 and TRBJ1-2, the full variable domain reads DGGITQSPKYLFRKEGQNVTLSCEQNLNHDAMYWYRQDPGQGLRLIYYSQIVNDFQKGDIAEGYSVSREKKESFPLTVTSAQKNPTAFYLCASSTDRGLFGYTFGSGTRLTVV.

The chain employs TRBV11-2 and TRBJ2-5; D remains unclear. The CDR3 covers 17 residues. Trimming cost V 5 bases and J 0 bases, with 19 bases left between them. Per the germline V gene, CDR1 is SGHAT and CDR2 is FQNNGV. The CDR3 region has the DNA TGTGCCAGCAGCCCTTCGTCTGGGGTGGGGTACCAAGAGACCCAGTACTTC. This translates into CASSPSSGVGYQETQYF.

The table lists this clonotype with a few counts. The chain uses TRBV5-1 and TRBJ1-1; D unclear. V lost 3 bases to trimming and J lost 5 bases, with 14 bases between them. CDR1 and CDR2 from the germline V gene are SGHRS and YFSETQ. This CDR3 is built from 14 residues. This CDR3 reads CASSSQDQGTEAFF. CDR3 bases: TGCGCCAGCAGCTCCCAAGATCAAGGGACTGAAGCTTTCTTT. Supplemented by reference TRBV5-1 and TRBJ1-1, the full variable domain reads KAGVTQTPRYLIKTRGQQVTLSCSPISGHRSVSWYQQTPGQGLQFLFEYFSETQRNKGNFPGRFSGRQFSNSRSEMNVSTLELGDSALYLCASSSQDQGTEAFFGQGTRLTVV.

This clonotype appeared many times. CDR3 bases: TGTGCCAGCACCGTAAGACAGCGTAATTCACCCCTCCACTTT. This codes for CASTVRQRNSPLHF. The rearrangement joins TRBV6-2 or TRBV6-3 to TRBJ1-6; a possible D gene is TRBD1 (5 bases). Looked up from germline, CDR1 is MNHEY and CDR2 is SVGEGT. The germline V and J ends were trimmed by 7 bases and 6 bases, with 13 bases remaining between them. There are 14 residues in the CDR3.

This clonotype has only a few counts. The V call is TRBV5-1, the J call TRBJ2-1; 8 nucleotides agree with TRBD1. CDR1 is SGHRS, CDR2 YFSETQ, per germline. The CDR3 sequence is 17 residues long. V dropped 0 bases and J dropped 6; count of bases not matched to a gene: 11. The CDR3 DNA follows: TGCGCCAGCAGCTTGGCCCGGGACAGGAGCTTCGCCAATGAGCAGTTCTTC. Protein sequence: CASSLARDRSFANEQFF.

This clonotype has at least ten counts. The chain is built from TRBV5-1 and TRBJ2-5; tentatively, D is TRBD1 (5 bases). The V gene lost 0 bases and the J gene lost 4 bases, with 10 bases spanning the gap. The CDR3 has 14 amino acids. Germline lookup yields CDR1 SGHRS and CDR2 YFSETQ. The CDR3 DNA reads TGCGCCAGCAGCTTGGAGGGGCCGAGAGAGACCCAGTACTTC. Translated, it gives CASSLEGPRETQYF. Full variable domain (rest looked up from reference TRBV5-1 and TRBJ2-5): KAGVTQTPRYLIKTRGQQVTLSCSPISGHRSVSWYQQTPGQGLQFLFEYFSETQRNKGNFPGRFSGRQFSNSRSEMNVSTLELGDSALYLCASSLEGPRETQYFGPGTRLLVL.

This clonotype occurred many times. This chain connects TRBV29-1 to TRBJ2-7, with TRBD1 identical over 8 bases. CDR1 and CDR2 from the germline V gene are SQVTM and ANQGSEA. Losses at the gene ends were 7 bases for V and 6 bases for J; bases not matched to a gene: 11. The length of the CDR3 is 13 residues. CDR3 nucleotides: TGCAGCGCCTCCGGGACAGGCCTGGGCGAGCAGTACTTC. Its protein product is CSASGTGLGEQYF.

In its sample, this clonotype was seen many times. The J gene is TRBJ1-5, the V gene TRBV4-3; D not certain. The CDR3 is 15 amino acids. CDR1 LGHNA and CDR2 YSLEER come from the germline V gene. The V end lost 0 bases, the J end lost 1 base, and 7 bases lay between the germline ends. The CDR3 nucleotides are TGCGCCAGCAGCCAAGACCTCTTCAGCAATCAGCCCCAGCATTTT. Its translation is CASSQDLFSNQPQHF.

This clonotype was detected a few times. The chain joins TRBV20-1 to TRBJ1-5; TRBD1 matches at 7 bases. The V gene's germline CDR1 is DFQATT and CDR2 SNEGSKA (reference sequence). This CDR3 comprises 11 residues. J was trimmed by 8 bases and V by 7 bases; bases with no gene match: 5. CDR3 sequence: CSVAGGKPQHF. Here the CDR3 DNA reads TGCAGTGTCGCAGGGGGGAAGCCCCAGCATTTT.

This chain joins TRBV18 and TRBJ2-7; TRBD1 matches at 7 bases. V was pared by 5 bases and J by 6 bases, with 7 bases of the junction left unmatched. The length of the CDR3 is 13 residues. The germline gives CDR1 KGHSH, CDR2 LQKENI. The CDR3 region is CASSVDRVGEQYV. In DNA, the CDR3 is TGTGCCAGCTCAGTCGACAGGGTGGGCGAGCAGTACGTC.

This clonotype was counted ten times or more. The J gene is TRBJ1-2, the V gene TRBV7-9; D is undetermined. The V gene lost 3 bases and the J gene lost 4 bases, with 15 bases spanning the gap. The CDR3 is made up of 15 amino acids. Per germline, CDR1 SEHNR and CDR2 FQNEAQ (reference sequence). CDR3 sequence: CASSFYREVPYGYTF. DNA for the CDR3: TGTGCCAGCAGCTTCTACCGGGAAGTCCCCTATGGCTACACCTTC.

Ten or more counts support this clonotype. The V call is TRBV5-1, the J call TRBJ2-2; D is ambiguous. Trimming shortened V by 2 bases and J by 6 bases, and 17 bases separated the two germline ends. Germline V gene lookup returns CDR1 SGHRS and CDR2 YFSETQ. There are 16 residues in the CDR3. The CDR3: CASSFGVFGTAGELFF. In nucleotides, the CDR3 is TGCGCCAGCAGCTTTGGGGTGTTCGGAACCGCCGGGGAGCTGTTTTTT. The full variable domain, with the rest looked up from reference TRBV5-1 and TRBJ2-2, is KAGVTQTPRYLIKTRGQQVTLSCSPISGHRSVSWYQQTPGQGLQFLFEYFSETQRNKGNFPGRFSGRQFSNSRSEMNVSTLELGDSALYLCASSFGVFGTAGELFFGEGSRLTVL.

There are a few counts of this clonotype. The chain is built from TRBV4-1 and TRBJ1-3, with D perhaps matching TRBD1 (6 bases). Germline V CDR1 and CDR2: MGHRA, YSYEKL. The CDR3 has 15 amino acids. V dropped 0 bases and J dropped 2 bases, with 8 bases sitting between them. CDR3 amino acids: CASSQEGAAGNTIYF. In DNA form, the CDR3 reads TGCGCCAGCAGCCAAGAGGGGGCGGCTGGAAACACCATATATTTT.

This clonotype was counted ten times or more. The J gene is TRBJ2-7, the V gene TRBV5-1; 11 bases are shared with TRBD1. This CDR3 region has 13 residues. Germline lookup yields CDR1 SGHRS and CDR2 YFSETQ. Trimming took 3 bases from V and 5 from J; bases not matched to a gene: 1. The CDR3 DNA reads TGCGCCAGCAGCTGGGGACAGGGGGACGAGCAGTACTTC. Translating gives CASSWGQGDEQYF.

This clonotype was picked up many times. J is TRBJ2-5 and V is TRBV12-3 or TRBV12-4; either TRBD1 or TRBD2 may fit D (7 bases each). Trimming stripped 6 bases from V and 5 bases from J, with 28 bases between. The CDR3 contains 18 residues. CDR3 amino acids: CASRILMGGGHPSETQYF. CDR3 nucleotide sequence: TGTGCCAGCAGAATCCTAATGGGAGGGGGCCATCCGTCGGAGACCCAGTACTTC.

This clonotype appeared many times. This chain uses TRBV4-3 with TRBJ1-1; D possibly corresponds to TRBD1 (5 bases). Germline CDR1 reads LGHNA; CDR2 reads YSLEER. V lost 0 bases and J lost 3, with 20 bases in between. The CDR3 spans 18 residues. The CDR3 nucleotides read TGCGCCAGCAGCCAAGAAATGTATCGGCAGGGCGGTCACACTGAAGCTTTCTTT. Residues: CASSQEMYRQGGHTEAFF.

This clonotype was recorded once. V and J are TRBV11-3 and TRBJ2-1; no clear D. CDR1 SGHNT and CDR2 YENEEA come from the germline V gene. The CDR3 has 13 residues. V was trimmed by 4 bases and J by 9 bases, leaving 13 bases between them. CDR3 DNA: TGTGCCAGCAGCTCCCAGAACAACACTGAGCAGTTCTTC. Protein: CASSSQNNTEQFF.

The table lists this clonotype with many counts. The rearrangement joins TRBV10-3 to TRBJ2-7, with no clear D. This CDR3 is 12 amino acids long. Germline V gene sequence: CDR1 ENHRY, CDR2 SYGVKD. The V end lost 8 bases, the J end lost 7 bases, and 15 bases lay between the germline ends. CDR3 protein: CAIAGDAGEQYV. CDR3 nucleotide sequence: TGTGCCATCGCAGGTGACGCTGGGGAGCAGTACGTC.

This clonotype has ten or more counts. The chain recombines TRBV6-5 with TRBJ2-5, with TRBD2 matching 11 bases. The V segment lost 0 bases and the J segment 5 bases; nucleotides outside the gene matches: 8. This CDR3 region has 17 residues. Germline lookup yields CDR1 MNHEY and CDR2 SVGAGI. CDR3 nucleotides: TGTGCCAGCAGTTACTCAAGTAGCGGGGGGGCCCGTGAGACCCAGTACTTC. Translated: CASSYSSSGGARETQYF.

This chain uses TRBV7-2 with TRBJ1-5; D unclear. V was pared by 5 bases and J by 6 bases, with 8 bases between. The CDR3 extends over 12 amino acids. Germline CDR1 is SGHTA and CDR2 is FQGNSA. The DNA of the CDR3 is TGTGCCAGCAGCAAGAGACTTCAGCCCCAGCATTTT. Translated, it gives CASSKRLQPQHF. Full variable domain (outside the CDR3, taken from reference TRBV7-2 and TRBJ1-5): GAGVSQSPSNKVTEKGKDVELRCDPISGHTALYWYRQSLGQGLEFLIYFQGNSAPDKSGLPSDRFSAERTGGSVSTLTIQRTQQEDSAVYLCASSKRLQPQHFGDGTRLSIL.

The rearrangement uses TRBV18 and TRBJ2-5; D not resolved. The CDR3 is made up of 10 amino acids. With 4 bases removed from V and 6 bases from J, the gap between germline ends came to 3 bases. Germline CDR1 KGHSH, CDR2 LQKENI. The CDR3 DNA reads TGTGCCAGCTCACGGAAGACCCAGTACTTC. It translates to CASSRKTQYF.

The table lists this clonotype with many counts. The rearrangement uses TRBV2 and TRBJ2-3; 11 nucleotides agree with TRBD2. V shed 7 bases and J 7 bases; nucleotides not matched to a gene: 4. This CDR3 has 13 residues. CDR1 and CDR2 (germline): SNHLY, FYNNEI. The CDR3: CASITSGGYTQYF. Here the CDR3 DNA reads TGTGCCAGCATTACTAGCGGGGGCTATACGCAGTATTTT. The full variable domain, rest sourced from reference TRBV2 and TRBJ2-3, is EPEVTQTPSHQVTQMGQEVILRCVPISNHLYFYWYRQILGQKVEFLVSFYNNEISEKSEIFDDQFSVERPDGSNFTLKIRSTKLEDSAMYFCASITSGGYTQYFGPGTRLTVL.